This T cell receptor beta chain was sequenced for a study of shared clonotypes between healthy human individuals. Assay: immunoSEQ multiplex PCR; the TCRdb copy retains only in-frame clones and omits some. This table has hundreds of thousands of clones, more than 70% appearing once. Looked up from germline, CDR1 is SGHTA and CDR2 is FQGNSA. CDR3 length: 13 residues. Trimming left V 4 bases short and J 8 bases short, with 14 bases between. Study results and caveats: A generally larger estimated richness was seen in naive subsets than in memory subsets.

This clone was observed many times. Antigen specificity is unknown. V and J are TRBV7-2 and TRBJ1-2; D gene unclear. This TCR came from a woman under 40 in good health. The sequenced sample was memory CD4+ T cells sorted from blood. The subset was: CD45RA-negative fraction. The CDR3 DNA follows: TGTGCCAGCAGCTCCTTTGACGTTTCGGGCTACACCTTC. Its translation is CASSSFDVSGYTF.